A single sample is the source of the 27 T cell receptor beta chains below, sequenced in a study of T and B cells in COVID-19 patients (dated by TCRdb to 2020 to 2022). Sequencing was performed on an Illumina MiSeq. Multiplex PCR with BIOMED2 TRB-A/B primer pools was used to amplify the TRB rearrangements. TCRdb itself trimmed the public reads at Q25 with fastp, ran MiXCR and retained productive beta chains. Every distinct CDR3 protein forms one entry, paired with its most common genes and DNA. The sample table shows 8,000 to 9,500 distinct CDR3 sequences, and 25% are seen once. The ten largest clones add up to 5.5% to 6.5% of the sample. TRB repertoires were amplified using roughly 220-550 ng of genomic DNA isolated from blood. Sequencing was done on a sample of blood. Receptors originate from a human donor who had recovered from COVID-19.

The table lists this clonotype with many counts. The genes are TRBV6-4 and TRBJ2-1; 9 bases map to TRBD2. This CDR3 is 15 amino acids long. Losses at the gene ends were 0 bases for V and 7 bases for J; bases not matched to a gene: 4. The germline V gene has CDR1 MRHNA and CDR2 SNTAGT. Here the CDR3 reads CASSDSSGGLNEQFF. In DNA form, the CDR3 reads TGTGCCAGCAGTGACTCAAGCGGGGGGCTGAATGAGCAGTTCTTC.

The chain carries TRBV7-6 and TRBJ2-7; possible D gene TRBD2, 6 bases. V lost 5 bases, J lost 7 bases, and 21 bases lay in between. The CDR3 has 15 residues. Germline-derived CDR1 and CDR2 are SGHVS and FNYEAQ. As DNA, the CDR3 is TGTGCCAGCAGCCCGGATGGAGGGGCTCTATGGGAGCAGTACTTC. It codes for CASSPDGGALWEQYF.

This clonotype is labeled as medium-sized (0.01 to 0.1%). V gene TRBV27 combines with J gene TRBJ1-2; D gene ambiguous. Germline loops: CDR1 MNHEY, CDR2 SMNVEV (reference sequence). Trimming removed 4 bases at V and 3 bases at J, with 18 bases between. There are 16 residues in the CDR3. The CDR3 DNA reads as TGTGCCAGCAGTTACCAGGCAGAGTCTTTGGACTATGGCTACACCTTC. Amino acid sequence: CASSYQAESLDYGYTF.

This clonotype was picked up a small number of times. The chain couples TRBV5-1 to TRBJ1-4; D unresolved. CDR3 size: 21 residues. Trimming took off 5 bases at V and 0 bases at J, with 29 bases between the two ends. Looked up from germline, CDR1 is SGHRS and CDR2 is YFSETQ. CDR3 sequence (DNA): TGCGCCAGCAGGGATGTGGGGAATCCGCGTACGGGATGGCCAACTAATGAAAAACTGTTTTTT. Amino acids: CASRDVGNPRTGWPTNEKLFF. Drawing the rest from reference TRBV5-1 and TRBJ1-4, the complete variable domain is KAGVTQTPRYLIKTRGQQVTLSCSPISGHRSVSWYQQTPGQGLQFLFEYFSETQRNKGNFPGRFSGRQFSNSRSEMNVSTLELGDSALYLCASRDVGNPRTGWPTNEKLFFGSGTQLSVL.

This chain joins TRBV28 and TRBJ1-2; D not resolved. V was clipped by 2 bases and J by 4 bases, with 14 bases between them. There are 15 residues in the CDR3. The germline V gene has CDR1 MDHEN and CDR2 SYDVKM. The CDR3 region is CASSLGGQSLYGYTF. Written as DNA, the CDR3 is TGTGCCAGCAGTTTAGGAGGGCAATCTCTCTATGGCTACACCTTC.

To note about this clonotype: Being one base from a much bigger clone, this may be a read error. The chain combines TRBV18 with TRBJ1-1; TRBD1 might be the D (5 bases). The CDR3 spans 13 residues. Germline assignment: CDR1 KGHSH and CDR2 LQKENI. V shed 7 bases and J shed 2 bases, with 11 bases lying between them. This CDR3 reads CASYWDLNTEAFF. The CDR3 bases are TGTGCCAGCTATTGGGACCTCAACACTGAAGCTTTCTTT.

This clonotype is termed medium-sized. This chain connects TRBV19 to TRBJ1-1, with D maybe TRBD1 (5 bases). Germline V lookup: CDR1 LNHDA, CDR2 SQIVND (reference sequence). The CDR3 spans 17 residues. Trimming cost V 3 bases and J 0 bases, with 17 bases left between them. The CDR3 is CASSISSFRGVNTEAFF. The DNA for the CDR3 is TGTGCCAGTAGTATCTCATCCTTTAGAGGGGTGAACACTGAAGCTTTCTTT.

J is TRBJ1-5 and V is TRBV18; D is ambiguous. Germline values: CDR1 KGHSH, CDR2 LQKENI. The CDR3 consists of 14 residues. V dropped 2 bases and J dropped 0 bases, with 5 bases sitting between them. The CDR3 bases are TGTGCCAGCTCACCAGGATATAGCAATCAGCCCCAGCATTTT. Translated, it gives CASSPGYSNQPQHF.

This clonotype was seen a few times. This sequence joins TRBV10-3 and TRBJ2-3; 8 nucleotides agree with TRBD2. Looked up from germline, CDR1 is ENHRY and CDR2 is SYGVKD. The length of the CDR3 is 15 residues. V lost 1 base and J lost 2; bases outside the gene matches: 2. The CDR3 loop reads CAISELAGYTDTQYF. The DNA of the CDR3 is TGTGCCATCAGTGAGTTAGCGGGATACACAGATACGCAGTATTTT.

This rearrangement joins TRBV12-3 or TRBV12-4 to TRBJ1-3, with D uncertain. V lost 7 bases and J 0 bases, leaving 7 bases between the germline ends. The CDR3 covers 13 residues. CDR3 coding DNA: TGTGCCAGCAACACTCGCTCTGGAAACACCATATATTTT. It encodes CASNTRSGNTIYF.

The chain recombines TRBV7-6 with TRBJ2-1; D is unresolved. This CDR3 spans 17 amino acids. Trimming took 2 bases from V and 0 from J, leaving 14 bases between them. Per the germline V gene, CDR1 is SGHVS and CDR2 is FNYEAQ. CDR3 sequence (DNA): TGTGCCAGCAGCTTAAGGTCCCTAGTAATCTCCTACAATGAGCAGTTCTTC. It specifies CASSLRSLVISYNEQFF.

Notes on this clonotype: An end of the junction differs from the germline gene, which may be a read error. The chain uses TRBV29-1 and TRBJ2-7; 10 bases line up with TRBD1. CDR3 length: 11 residues. Germline V gives CDR1 SQVTM, CDR2 ANQGSEA. The CDR3 sequence is CSVLPGQGSNF. In DNA form, the CDR3 reads TGCAGCGTGCTACCGGGACAGGGGTCCAACTTC.

There are many counts of this clonotype. This chain connects TRBV6-6 to TRBJ2-3; 8 nucleotides align to TRBD2. The CDR3 consists of 15 residues. J gave up 2 bases and V 3 bases, and 4 bases lay outside the gene matches. In germline, CDR1 is MNHNY, CDR2 SVGAGI (reference sequence). CDR3 protein: CASSYSGLVTDTQYF. CDR3 DNA: TGTGCCAGCAGTTATTCGGGACTAGTCACAGATACGCAGTATTTT.

This clonotype has a handful of counts. V usage is TRBV4-3 and J usage is TRBJ2-1, with TRBD2 matching 8 bases. V was pared by 3 bases and J by 3 bases, with 13 bases of the junction left unmatched. This CDR3 has 18 amino acids. Per germline, CDR1 LGHNA and CDR2 YSLEER. The CDR3 here is CASSQEPTSATIYNEQFF. The CDR3 nucleotides are TGCGCCAGCAGCCAGGAACCGACTAGCGCGACAATCTACAATGAGCAGTTCTTC.

By proportion, this clonotype is medium-sized. In DNA, the CDR3 is TGTGCCAGCAGCTTGGACAGGGGGCTCTCACCCCTCCACTTT. Translation: CASSLDRGLSPLHF. V gene TRBV5-4 combines with J gene TRBJ1-6, with 9 bases matching TRBD1. J gave up 10 bases and V 0 bases, and 2 bases lay outside the gene matches. The CDR3 consists of 14 residues. CDR1 is SGHNT and CDR2 is YYREEE in the germline V gene (reference sequence).

The V and J genes are TRBV29-1 and TRBJ1-6; TRBD1 matches at 8 bases. Germline assignment: CDR1 SQVTM and CDR2 ANQGSEA. The CDR3 is 14 residues long. The V segment lost 6 bases and the J segment 5 bases; nucleotides outside the gene matches: 6. The CDR3 DNA is TGCAGCGTGATGGACAGGGACCATAATTCACCCCTCCACTTT. It encodes CSVMDRDHNSPLHF.

This clonotype has only a few counts. One end of the junction varies from germline; a read error may be responsible. The chain employs TRBV5-5 and TRBJ2-1; D unclear. Germline V gene data show CDR1 as SGHKS and CDR2 as YYEKEE (reference sequence). The CDR3 sequence is 14 residues long. CDR3 DNA: TGCGCCAGCAGCCTGGGTCGGGCGATCAATGAGCAGTTCTTC. Amino acids: CASSLGRAINEQFF.

The gene calls are TRBV10-3 and TRBJ1-1; 7 nucleotides match TRBD1. V gave up 0 bases and J gave up 2 bases; unmatched junction bases: 6. In germline, CDR1 is ENHRY, CDR2 SYGVKD. This CDR3 region has 16 residues. CDR3 protein: CAISESLGTANTEAFF. CDR3 nucleotide sequence: TGTGCCATCAGTGAGTCCCTAGGGACAGCCAACACTGAAGCTTTCTTT.

With respect to this clonotype: A much larger clone differs by one base, so this may be a read error. This sequence joins TRBV11-1 and TRBJ2-1; the D gene is possibly TRBD2 (5 bases). Germline V lookup: CDR1 SGHAT, CDR2 FQDESV (reference sequence). The CDR3 extends over 16 amino acids. V lost 1 base to trimming and J lost 2 bases, with 12 bases between them. Written as DNA, the CDR3 is TGTGCCAGCAGCTTAGAAAAGCGGAGAGCCTACAATGAGCAGTTCTTC. This encodes CASSLEKRRAYNEQFF.

By proportion, this clonotype is medium-sized. The chain couples TRBV29-1 to TRBJ1-1; possibly TRBD1 for D (5 bases). The germline CDR1 and CDR2 sequences are SQVTM and ANQGSEA. Deletions cut 0 bases from V and 1 base from J, with 12 bases between. The CDR3 loop spans 15 amino acids. CDR3 coding DNA: TGCAGCGTTGAAGATCGGGGACTCCGGAACACTGAAGCTTTCTTT. Translating it yields CSVEDRGLRNTEAFF.

In this sample, this clonotype is medium-sized. At one boundary the junction diverges from the germline segment, which might be a read error. V usage is TRBV15 and J usage is TRBJ2-5, with 8 bases that match TRBD1. CDR1 and CDR2 from the germline V gene are LNHNV and YYDKDF (reference sequence). The CDR3 is 15 amino acids. CDR3 nucleotides: TGTGCCACCAGCAGAGATCCCAGGGGGCAAGGGACCCAGTACTTC. Translated, it gives CATSRDPRGQGTQYF.

In this sample, this clonotype is medium-sized (0.01 to 0.1%). V is TRBV11-1 and J is TRBJ1-2; D unresolved. Germline CDR1 is SGHAT and CDR2 is FQDESV (reference sequence). There are 15 residues in the CDR3. Trimming left V 5 bases short and J 6 bases short, with 19 bases between. CDR3 in amino acids: CASSPRNTVQHGYTF. The CDR3 region has the DNA TGTGCCAGCAGCCCCCGGAACACCGTACAACATGGCTACACCTTC. Supplemented by reference TRBV11-1 and TRBJ1-2, the full variable domain reads EAEVAQSPRYKITEKSQAVAFWCDPISGHATLYWYRQILGQGPELLVQFQDESVVDDSQLPKDRFSAERLKGVDSTLKIQPAELGDSAMYLCASSPRNTVQHGYTFGSGTRLTVV.

By sample share, this clonotype is medium-sized. The V call is TRBV29-1, the J call TRBJ1-5, with unresolved D. The CDR3 is 14 residues long. Deletions cut 4 bases from V and 2 bases from J, with 12 bases between. CDR1 SQVTM and CDR2 ANQGSEA come from the germline V gene. In DNA form, the CDR3 reads TGCAGCGTTGGAGAAGCAGTGGGCAATCAGCCCCAGCATTTT. It is translated as CSVGEAVGNQPQHF.

This clonotype has at least ten counts. This chain links TRBV15 with TRBJ2-5; 8 bases map to TRBD2. The CDR3 spans 16 residues. Unmatched junction bases numbered 11, after V lost 5 bases and J lost 3 bases. Germline CDR1 and CDR2: LNHNV and YYDKDF (reference sequence). The CDR3 is CATSSRGGGLEETQYF. The CDR3 DNA is TGTGCCACCAGCTCTCGGGGGGGGGGTTTGGAAGAGACCCAGTACTTC.

By frequency in the sample, this clonotype is medium-sized (0.01 to 0.1%). The V gene is TRBV19, the J gene TRBJ1-3, with 7 nucleotides matching TRBD1. The CDR3 is 15 amino acids. The germline V gene encodes CDR1 LNHDA and CDR2 SQIVND (reference sequence). As DNA, the CDR3 is TGTGGGACAGGAGAATACCTGGCCTCTGGAAACACCATATATTTT. Amino acids: CGTGEYLASGNTIYF. The full variable domain, with the rest looked up from reference TRBV19 and TRBJ1-3, is DGGITQSPKYLFRKEGQNVTLSCEQNLNHDAMYWYRQDPGQGLRLIYYSQIVNDFQKGDIAEGYSVSREKKESFPLTVTSAQKNPTAFYLCGTGEYLASGNTIYFGEGSWLTVV.

This clonotype was found a few times. The chain uses TRBV7-2 and TRBJ1-6; D is unresolved. This CDR3 spans 13 amino acids. The V gene's germline CDR1 is SGHTA and CDR2 FQGNSA. With 9 bases removed from V and 7 bases from J, the gap between germline ends came to 13 bases. Here the CDR3 reads CASKNLINSPLHF. The CDR3 DNA is TGTGCCAGTAAAAACTTAATCAATTCACCCCTCCACTTT.

V is TRBV20-1 and J is TRBJ2-4; D is ambiguous. V lost 4 bases and J lost 6, with 13 bases in between. The CDR3 runs to 13 residues. Germline V lookup: CDR1 DFQATT, CDR2 SNEGSKA (reference sequence). The CDR3 DNA sequence: TGCAGTGCTACCCCGGTAGAGACAAACATTCAGTACTTC. As protein: CSATPVETNIQYF.